This T cell receptor beta chain was recovered during a study of blood T cell repertoires in COVID-19. Study-wide background: Samples taken during acute and convalescent COVID-19 were collected in the United States, Italy and Spain. The cDNA or gDNA used as material had been derived from T cells, B-cell-depleted T cells, or PBMCs.

Measured with immunoSEQ multiplex PCR; TCRdb has only the in-frame clones, and not every one. Here the sample spans about 84,000 clones, nearly 95% being singletons. The V gene end was trimmed by 1 base and the J gene end by 13 bases; junction bases not matched to a gene: 4. The germline V gene has CDR1 KGHDR and CDR2 SFDVKD. The CDR3 loop spans 13 amino acids. The rearrangement uses TRBV24-1 and TRBJ2-2, with TRBD1 matching over 8 bases. The clonotype originates from a human donor with active COVID-19. The donor label of this sample is uncertain. The sequenced sample consisted of peripheral blood. The CDR3 protein is CATSDFIGTGLFF. For the CDR3, the DNA is TGTGCCACCAGTGATTTCATCGGGACAGGGCTGTTTTTT.